The T cell receptor (beta chain) described here comes from a study of blood T cells in healthy people across ages. Regarding the study as a whole: Across the age range, TCR beta diversity per million T cells fell in a roughly linear way. Estimated diversity that came from one million T cells was considered an underestimate.

A word on this clonotype: No antigen is known for it.

The sample, roughly 9.1 milliliters of peripheral blood, was drawn from each donor. Primed by a sample-barcoded 5' primer and a J-beta primer mix, a second PCR proceeded for about 7 to 12 cycles. Carrying 12 random nucleotides, a template-switch adaptor labeled each individual cDNA molecule. TCRdb analysed the 5' RACE reads with MiXCR anew, one entry per CDR3 protein. The table shows hundreds of thousands of distinct CDR3 sequences, with more than 45% occurring only once. CDR1 KGHDR and CDR2 SFDVKD come from the germline V gene. The CDR3 loop spans 18 amino acids. J lost 4 bases, V lost 3 bases, and 9 bases had no gene match.

The rearrangement joins TRBV24-1 to TRBJ2-3; 13 bases fit TRBD2. Material for sequencing was blood. This TCR was sampled from a man aged 25 to 40 in good health. This chain's CDR3 is CATSDPGTSGKWADTQYF. The CDR3 DNA reads TGTGCCACCAGTGATCCCGGGACTAGCGGGAAATGGGCAGATACGCAGTATTTT.